This TCR beta chain was found in a study of T cell responses to AZD1222 COVID-19 vaccine. The overall study: Pooling covered second doses at about 4 or about 12 weeks.

Study-wide results and caveats: Donors were mostly white British, more females; clonal diversity possibly underestimated. Spike was spanned by vaccine-associated CD4 TCRs, which were dominant at 160-218 and 743-854. The study sampled repertoires only after the peak T cell response.

The V gene end was trimmed by 4 bases and the J gene end by 4 bases; junction bases not matched to a gene: 8. The CDR3 spans 15 residues. Germline CDR1 reads SGHTS; CDR2 reads YDEGEE. Assay: immunoSEQ multiplex PCR; the TCRdb copy retains only in-frame clones and omits some. The sample has under 200,000 clones; 90% to 95% are singletons. For this clone: Its antigen is unknown.

The source is an adult in good health. The sample was peripheral blood, taken on day 0 of AZD1222 vaccination. The chain couples TRBV5-8 to TRBJ2-1; TRBD2 matches at 7 bases. The CDR3 bases are TGTGCCAGCAGCCAAAGACTAGCTCTTTACAATGAGCAGTTCTTC. The encoded protein is CASSQRLALYNEQFF.